These T cell receptor beta chains were read from a single sample in a study of blood T cell repertoires in COVID-19. Assay: immunoSEQ multiplex PCR; the TCRdb copy retains only in-frame clones and omits some. This sample has around 210,000 clones, with 65% to 90% found just once. Specimen: peripheral blood. These receptors all stem from a man aged 45 to 65 with COVID-19, enrolled during active disease. The CDR3 runs from the conserved cysteine through the conserved F or W. D genes are given only for firm matches. Only part of the rows carry a size: once, few, many, or a class if the clone is expanded.

>TRBJ2-7|NA|TRBV29-1|NA
CSVEFGGNPSYEQYF
TGCAGCGTTGAATTCGGGGGTAACCCTTCCTACGAGCAGTACTTC
>TRBJ1-1|once|TRBV11-2|NA
CASSLRRGSGTEAFF
TGTGCCAGCAGCTTACGAAGGGGTAGTGGCACTGAAGCTTTCTTT
>TRBJ1-2|NA|TRBV25-1|NA
CASSEQQGYGYTF
TGTGCCAGCAGTGAACAGCAGGGGTATGGCTACACCTTC
>TRBJ2-3|NA|TRBV7-9|NA
CASSLDLVITDTQYF
TGTGCCAGCAGCTTAGACCTAGTAATCACAGATACGCAGTATTTT
>TRBJ2-7|NA|TRBV7-3|TRBD2
CASSIAGGIEQYF
TGTGCCAGCAGCATAGCGGGGGGGATCGAGCAGTACTTC
>TRBJ1-2|NA|TRBV11-2|NA
CASSAHSRNDTF
TGTGCCAGCAGCGCGCATTCGCGGAACGACACCTTC
>TRBJ1-2|NA|TRBV7-2|TRBD1
CASSRDRGNYGYTF
TGTGCCAGCAGCCGGGACAGGGGGAACTATGGCTACACCTTC
>TRBJ2-1|NA|TRBV6-5|NA
CASSFGTPYNEQFF
TGTGCCAGCAGTTTCGGGACACCTTACAATGAGCAGTTCTTC
>TRBJ2-1|NA|TRBV24-1|TRBD2
CATSDRRLAGGLYNEQFF
TGTGCCACCAGTGACCGAAGACTAGCGGGGGGCCTATACAATGAGCAGTTCTTC
>TRBJ2-7|once|TRBV10-2|NA
CASSRWGSEEQYF
TGCGCCAGCAGCCGTTGGGGCTCGGAAGAGCAGTACTTC
>TRBJ1-1|NA|TRBV19|TRBD1
CASSMYRGNTEAFF
TGTGCCAGTAGTATGTACAGGGGGAACACTGAAGCTTTCTTT
>TRBJ1-1|NA|TRBV7-8|NA
CASSLGEQGHTEAFF
TGTGCCAGCAGCTTGGGGGAACAGGGCCACACTGAAGCTTTCTTT
>TRBJ1-1|NA|TRBV19|NA
CASSLSVKLNTEAFF
TGTGCCAGTAGTCTCTCAGTCAAACTGAACACTGAAGCTTTCTTT
>TRBJ1-2|once|TRBV11-2|TRBD1
CASSLGQGYGYTF
TGTGCCAGCAGCTTGGGACAGGGGTATGGCTACACCTTC
>TRBJ2-2|NA|TRBV6-6|NA
CASSPRGRSTGELFF
TGTGCCAGCAGCCCCAGGGGTCGTAGCACCGGGGAGCTGTTTTTT
>TRBJ2-7|NA|TRBV15|NA
CATSPEFLLRQYF
TGTGCCACCAGCCCGGAGTTCCTACTTCGGCAGTACTTC
>TRBJ1-6|NA|TRBV5-1|NA
CASSSPSGAHSYNSPLHF
TGCGCCAGCAGCTCTCCGTCAGGGGCTCACTCCTATAATTCACCCCTCCACTTT
>TRBJ1-4|NA|TRBV6-1|TRBD1
CASSEKGVWGQGSEKLFF
TGTGCCAGCAGTGAAAAGGGGGTTTGGGGACAGGGAAGTGAAAAACTGTTTTTT
>TRBJ1-5|NA|TRBV9|TRBD1
CASSPSGTGTNQPQHF
TGTGCCAGCAGCCCTTCAGGGACAGGGACCAATCAGCCCCAGCATTTT
>TRBJ1-3|NA|TRBV30|TRBD1
CAWSPDGITGVAGNTIYF
TGTGCCTGGAGTCCCGATGGGATTACAGGGGTAGCGGGAAACACCATATATTTT
>TRBJ1-1|NA|TRBV6-1|NA
CASSDWGAGTEAFF
TGTGCCAGCAGTGATTGGGGCGCGGGGACTGAAGCTTTCTTT
>TRBJ2-5|NA|TRBV29-1|NA
CSVDKHRSAETQYF
TGCAGCGTTGATAAACACAGGTCGGCGGAGACCCAGTACTTC
>TRBJ1-1|NA|TRBV5-1|TRBD1
CASSNSPTGINTEAFF
TGCGCCAGCAGCAATAGCCCGACAGGGATCAACACTGAAGCTTTCTTT
>TRBJ2-2|once|TRBV13|TRBD1
CASSPGTANTGELFF
TGTGCCAGCAGCCCCGGGACAGCGAACACCGGGGAGCTGTTTTTT
>TRBJ1-5|NA|TRBV30|NA
CAWGGTAAGQPQHF
TGTGCCTGGGGTGGCACAGCAGCAGGTCAGCCCCAGCATTTT
>TRBJ2-1|NA|TRBV4-2|TRBD2
CASSQDEGGGTYNEQFF
TGTGCCAGCAGCCAAGATGAGGGCGGGGGGACATACAATGAGCAGTTCTTC
>TRBJ1-1|NA|TRBV10-3|TRBD1
CAISDPGQPRREAFF
TGTGCCATCAGTGACCCGGGACAGCCGAGGCGTGAAGCTTTCTTT
>TRBJ2-3|NA|TRBV7-3|TRBD2
CASSLEPGTSGDTQYF
TGTGCCAGCAGCTTGGAACCTGGGACTAGCGGGGATACGCAGTATTTT
>TRBJ1-1|NA|TRBV19|NA
CASETGMNTEAFF
TGTGCCAGTGAGACAGGAATGAACACTGAAGCTTTCTTT
>TRBJ1-3|NA|TRBV9|NA
CASSVAATGPGNTIYF
TGTGCCAGCAGCGTAGCCGCGACAGGTCCGGGAAACACCATATATTTT
>TRBJ2-7|NA|TRBV5-4|TRBD1
CASSQGQGLHEQYF
TGTGCCAGCAGCCAGGGACAGGGTTTGCACGAGCAGTACTTC
>TRBJ1-2|NA|TRBV12-3/TRBV12-4|TRBD1
CASSPGQTHGYTF
TGTGCCAGCAGCCCGGGACAGACACATGGCTACACCTTC
>TRBJ1-6|NA|TRBV5-1|NA
CASSSRGARANYNSPLHF
TGCGCCAGCAGCTCCCGGGGGGCCAGGGCCAACTATAATTCACCCCTCCACTTT
>TRBJ1-1|NA|TRBV25-1|NA
CASSESRNTEAFF
TGTGCCAGCAGTGAATCTAGGAACACTGAAGCTTTCTTT
>TRBJ2-3|NA|TRBV5-6|TRBD2
CASSWAGTSDRTDTQYF
TGTGCCAGCAGCTGGGCCGGGACTAGCGATCGGACAGATACGCAGTATTTT